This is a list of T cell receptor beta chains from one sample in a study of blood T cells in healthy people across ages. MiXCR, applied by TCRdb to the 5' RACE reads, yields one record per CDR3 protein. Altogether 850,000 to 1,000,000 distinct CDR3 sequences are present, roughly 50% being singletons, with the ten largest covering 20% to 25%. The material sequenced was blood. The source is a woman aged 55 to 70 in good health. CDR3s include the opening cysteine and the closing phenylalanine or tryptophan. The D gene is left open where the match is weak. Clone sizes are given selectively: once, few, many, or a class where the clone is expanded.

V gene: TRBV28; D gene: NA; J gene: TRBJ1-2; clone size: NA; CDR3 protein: CASSFERSNYGYTF; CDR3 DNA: TGTGCCAGCAGTTTCGAAAGGTCTAACTATGGCTACACCTTC
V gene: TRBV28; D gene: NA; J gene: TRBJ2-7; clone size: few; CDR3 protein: CASSFHRQQYF; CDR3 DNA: TGTGCCAGCAGCTTCCACCGGCAGCAGTACTTC
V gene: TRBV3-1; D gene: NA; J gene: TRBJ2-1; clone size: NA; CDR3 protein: CASSQGWIQFF; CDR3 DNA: TGTGCCAGCAGCCAAGGATGGATTCAGTTCTTC
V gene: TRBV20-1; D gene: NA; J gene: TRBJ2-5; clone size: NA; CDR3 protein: CSASWDLKTQYF; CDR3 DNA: TGCAGTGCTAGTTGGGACCTGAAGACCCAGTACTTC
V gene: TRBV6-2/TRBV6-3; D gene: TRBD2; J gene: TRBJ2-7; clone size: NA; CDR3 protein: CASSGRLAGAHEQYF; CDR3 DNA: TGTGCCAGCAGTGGAAGACTAGCGGGAGCCCACGAGCAGTACTTC
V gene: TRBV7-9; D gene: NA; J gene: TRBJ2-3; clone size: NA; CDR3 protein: CASSLGQSGDTQYF; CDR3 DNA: TGTGCCAGCAGCTTAGGACAAAGTGGAGATACGCAGTATTTT
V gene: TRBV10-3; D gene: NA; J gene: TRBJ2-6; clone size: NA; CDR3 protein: CAISEPSGANVLTF; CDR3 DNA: TGTGCCATCAGCGAACCCTCTGGGGCCAACGTCCTGACTTTC
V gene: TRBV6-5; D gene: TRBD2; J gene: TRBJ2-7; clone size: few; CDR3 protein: CASSITGTSSYEQYF; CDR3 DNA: TGTGCCAGCAGTATTACCGGGACTAGCTCCTACGAGCAGTACTTC
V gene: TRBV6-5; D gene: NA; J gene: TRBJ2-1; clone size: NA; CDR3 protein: CASSYRNIRRNSYNEQFF; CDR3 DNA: TGTGCCAGCAGTTACCGAAACATCAGGAGAAACTCCTACAATGAGCAGTTCTTC
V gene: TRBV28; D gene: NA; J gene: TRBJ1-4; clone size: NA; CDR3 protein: CASSSIPRSAPNEKLFF; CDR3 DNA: TGTGCCAGCAGTTCCATCCCCCGGTCAGCCCCCAATGAAAAACTGTTTTTT
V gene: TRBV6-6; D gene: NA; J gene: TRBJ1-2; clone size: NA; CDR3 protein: CASSSLDNHYGYTF; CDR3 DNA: TGTGCCAGCAGCTCTCTCGACAACCACTATGGCTACACCTTC
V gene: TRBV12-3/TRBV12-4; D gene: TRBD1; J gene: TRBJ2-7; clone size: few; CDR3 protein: CASSPDRGQYF; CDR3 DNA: TGTGCCAGCAGCCCAGACAGGGGGCAGTACTTC
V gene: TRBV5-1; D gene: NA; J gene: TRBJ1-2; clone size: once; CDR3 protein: CASSPDNYDYTF; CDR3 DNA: TGCGCCAGCAGTCCTGACAACTATGACTACACCTTC
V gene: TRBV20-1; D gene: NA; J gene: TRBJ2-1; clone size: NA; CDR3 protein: CSAPRGLPNEQFF; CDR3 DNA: TGCAGTGCCCCCCGAGGACTTCCTAATGAGCAGTTCTTC
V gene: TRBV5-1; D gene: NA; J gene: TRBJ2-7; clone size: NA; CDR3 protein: CASSLVQFPYEQYF; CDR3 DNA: TGCGCCAGCAGCTTGGTACAGTTCCCCTACGAGCAGTACTTC
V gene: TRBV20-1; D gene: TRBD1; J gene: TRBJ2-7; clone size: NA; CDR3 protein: CSARWTGNSYEQYF; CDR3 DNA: TGCAGTGCTAGGTGGACAGGTAACTCCTACGAGCAGTACTTC
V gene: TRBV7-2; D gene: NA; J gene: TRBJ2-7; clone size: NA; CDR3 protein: CASSLGHSGEQYF; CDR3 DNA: TGTGCCAGCAGCCTGGGACACTCTGGCGAGCAGTACTTC
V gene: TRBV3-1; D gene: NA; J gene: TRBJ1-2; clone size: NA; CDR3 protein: CASSQQASSYGYTF; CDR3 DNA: TGTGCCAGCAGCCAACAGGCTAGCTCCTATGGCTACACCTTC
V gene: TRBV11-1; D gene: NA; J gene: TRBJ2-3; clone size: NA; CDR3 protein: CASSPRYYTQYF; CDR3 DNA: TGTGCCAGCAGCCCGAGGTATTATACGCAGTATTTT
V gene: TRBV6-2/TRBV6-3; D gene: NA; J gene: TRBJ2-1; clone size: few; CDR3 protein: CASAGAWYNEQFF; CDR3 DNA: TGTGCCAGCGCGGGGGCTTGGTACAATGAGCAGTTCTTC
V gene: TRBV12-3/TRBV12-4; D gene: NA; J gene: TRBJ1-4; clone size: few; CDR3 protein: CASSSSKGWELFF; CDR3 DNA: TGTGCCAGCAGTTCCTCAAAGGGGTGGGAACTGTTTTTT